This T cell receptor (beta chain) appears in the sequencing data of a study of blood T cell repertoires in COVID-19 (dated by TCRdb to the early 2020s). Broadly, across the study: The collaborator samples originated in the United States, Italy and Spain and spanned the acute and convalescent phases of COVID-19. The repertoires were released in a freely available public database intended as a resource for research on the immune response to SARS-CoV-2. Subjects who had been exposed to COVID-19, were actively infected with it, or had recovered from it provided the deeply sampled blood TCRbeta repertoires that made up the dataset. Where HLA class I and class II types were available, the types were taken from metadata supplied by the sample provider, not from assay-based typing. Samples came from the ongoing ImmuneRACE study (first 160 participants) plus 1,254 subjects from 6 global collaborators. Nearly every sample came with metadata listing a de-identified subject ID, COVID-19 status, age in years and sex. The material from the prospective study consisted of cDNA or gDNA derived from T cells, B-cell-depleted T cells, or PBMCs. Broader findings and caveats from the paper: The quantity of clinical and demographic metadata differed by source and by participant and was supplied without curation.

Collaborating institutions collected whole blood in K2EDTA tubes following their own protocols. For TCRbeta analysis, collaborators shipped samples in one of three forms: frozen whole blood, isolated PBMCs, or DNA extracted from either of those sample types. TCRbeta CDR3 regions were amplified from genomic DNA using the immunoSEQ Assay, a bias-controlled multiplex PCR. Concerning the study's data processing: Within the assay, amplification of reference gene primers was used to estimate how many nucleated cells each sample contained. Sequence reads were collapsed and filtered to measure the absolute abundance of every unique TCRbeta CDR3 rearrangement. Productive Simpson clonality was computed per sample as the square root of Simpson's diversity index over productive rearrangements. As stored in TCRdb, this immuneACCESS dataset retains in-frame rearrangements with V and J assigned. A fraction of the clones does not appear; measured against another copy, unresolved V genes explain less than half of the discrepancy, and the remainder lacks a known reason. V, J and clone size reflect that table, while D and trimming were determined from the DNA. This sample comprises fewer than 300,000 clones, 75% to 90% of them detected only once. Together, the top ten hold around 9.1% of the sample.

In this sample, this clone turned up many times. Its antigen remains undetermined. Nothing much larger sits one base from this clone, and base qualities are not available. The TCR comes from a human donor in a cohort sampled during active COVID-19. Sequencing was carried out using peripheral blood.

The base sequence is TGTGCCAGCAGTGGTCGGACAGGGAGTGGGACCCAGTACTTC. Its translation reads: CASSGRTGSGTQYF. The chain is made from TRBV2 and TRBJ2-5; TRBD1 agrees with 8 junctional bases. V trim: 4 bases; J trim: 7 bases; unmatched bases: 8. CDR1 and CDR2 (SNHLY, FYNNEI) derive from the germline V gene. The CDR3 contains 14 residues, cysteine and phenylalanine counted. Left in the record is the CDR3 DNA by itself, 42 bases read in frame from the first base.